A single T cell receptor (beta chain) is shown here with its context. The data are from a study of blood T cell repertoires in COVID-19. About the study: There were acute and convalescent COVID-19 samples, and they came from the United States, Italy and Spain. PBMCs, B-cell-depleted T cells, or T cells were the source of the cDNA or gDNA that made up the material.

Authors' data handling: Counts of nucleated cells, estimated from reference gene primer amplification, were obtained. Repertoires were generated with immunoSEQ multiplex PCR, while TCRdb's copy carries only in-frame clones and drops some. Clonal size and the V and J genes are those of that table, whereas D and trimming came from the DNA. The sample holds hundreds of thousands of clones, around nine tenths seen once. Sequences were obtained from peripheral blood. This receptor was obtained from a woman aged 45-60 years with active or convalescent COVID-19.

The CDR3 loop is CASSLLLAGVSTDTQYF. Here the CDR3 DNA reads TGTGCCAGCAGCCTTTTACTAGCGGGGGTTAGCACAGATACGCAGTATTTT. V gene TRBV3-1 (or the pseudogene TRBV3-2) combines with J gene TRBJ2-3; 11 positions agree with TRBD2. CDR3 size: 17 residues. Losses at the gene ends were 4 bases for V and 0 bases for J; bases not matched to a gene: 6. Germline CDR1 is LGHDT and CDR2 is YNNKEL (reference sequence).